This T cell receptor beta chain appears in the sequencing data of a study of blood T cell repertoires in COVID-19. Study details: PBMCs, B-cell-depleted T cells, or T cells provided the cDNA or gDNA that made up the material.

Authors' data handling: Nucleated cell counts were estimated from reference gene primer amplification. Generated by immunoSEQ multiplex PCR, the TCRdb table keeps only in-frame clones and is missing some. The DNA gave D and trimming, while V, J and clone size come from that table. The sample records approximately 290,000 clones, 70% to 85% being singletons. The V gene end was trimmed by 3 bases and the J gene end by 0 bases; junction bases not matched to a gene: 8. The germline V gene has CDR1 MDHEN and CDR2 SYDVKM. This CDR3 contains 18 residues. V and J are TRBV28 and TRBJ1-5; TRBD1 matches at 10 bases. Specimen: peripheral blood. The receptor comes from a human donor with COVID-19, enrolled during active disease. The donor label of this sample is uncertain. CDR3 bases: TGTGCCAGCAGTTTTCCCCGGACAGGGGGTAATAGCAATCAGCCCCAGCATTTT. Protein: CASSFPRTGGNSNQPQHF.